A selection of T cell receptor beta chains follows, all from one sample in a study of preoperative IRX-2 immunotherapy in early breast cancer. TCRdb keeps only in-frame clones here, not all; method: immunoSEQ multiplex PCR. The table has about 27,000 clones, about 77% seen once; the top ten hold less than 2.5%. Here the sequenced sample was lymph node tissue, taken before IRX-2 immunotherapy. These receptors were collected from a human donor with breast cancer. CDR3s include the opening cysteine and the closing phenylalanine or tryptophan. A D gene is named only where the DNA matches it firmly. For some rows the clone size is stated as once, few or many, or as a class when expanded; others skip it.

V,J,size,D,CDR3,DNA
TRBV5-1,TRBJ2-7,.,.,CASSYLRDGTYEQYF,TGCGCCAGCAGTTATCTCCGGGACGGAACGTACGAGCAGTACTTC
TRBV7-7,TRBJ1-2,once,TRBD1,CASSSNFDRATANGYTF,TGTGCCAGCAGCTCTAACTTCGACAGGGCCACGGCTAACGGCTACACCTTC
TRBV11-3,TRBJ1-5,.,TRBD1,CASSYKTGDNQPQHF,TGTGCCAGCAGCTACAAGACAGGGGACAATCAGCCCCAGCATTTT
TRBV5-1,TRBJ2-3,once,TRBD1,CASSFGQGADTQYF,TGCGCCAGCAGCTTTGGACAGGGAGCAGATACGCAGTATTTT
TRBV6-8,TRBJ2-7,.,TRBD1,CASSYSETGTYEQYF,TGTGCCAGCAGTTACTCTGAGACAGGGACCTACGAGCAGTACTTC
TRBV6-8,TRBJ1-6,.,TRBD1,CASSYPKTGDSLNSPLHF,TGTGCCAGCAGTTACCCGAAAACCGGGGACAGCCTTAATTCACCCCTCCACTTT
TRBV6-1,TRBJ2-7,.,.,CASSEVGDWYEQYF,TGTGCCAGCAGTGAAGTGGGGGACTGGTACGAGCAGTACTTC
TRBV29-1,TRBJ2-5,.,TRBD2,CSVQTSGEETQYF,TGCAGCGTTCAGACTAGCGGGGAAGAGACCCAGTACTTC
TRBV30,TRBJ1-1,.,TRBD1,CACEPGQTNTEAFF,TGTGCCTGCGAACCGGGACAGACGAACACTGAAGCTTTCTTT
TRBV28,TRBJ1-4,.,.,CASSSIGDGTYEKLFF,TGTGCCAGCAGTTCGATAGGGGACGGAACGTATGAAAAACTGTTTTTT
TRBV6-8,TRBJ2-1,.,.,CASSDLDSSYNEQFF,TGTGCCAGCAGTGATCTGGATAGCTCCTACAATGAGCAGTTCTTC
TRBV5-1,TRBJ1-4,.,.,CASRTGWGRASEKLFF,TGCGCCAGCAGAACTGGTTGGGGAAGGGCCAGTGAAAAACTGTTTTTT
TRBV6-1,TRBJ1-5,.,.,CASSEVTGRGFSAGGNQPQHF,TGTGCCAGCAGTGAAGTCACTGGCCGGGGGTTTTCAGCGGGTGGCAATCAGCCCCAGCATTTT
TRBV7-6,TRBJ2-1,.,TRBD2,CASSAVAGNYNEQFF,TGTGCCAGCAGCGCCGTAGCGGGAAACTACAATGAGCAGTTCTTC
TRBV6-8,TRBJ1-2,.,TRBD1,CASSFDRVDGYTF,TGTGCCAGCAGTTTTGACAGGGTCGATGGCTACACCTTC
TRBV19,TRBJ2-1,.,TRBD2,CASSIVGGDEQFF,TGTGCCAGTAGTATAGTTGGGGGGGATGAGCAGTTCTTC
TRBV12-5,TRBJ2-2,.,TRBD1,CASGLASGTGPPGELFF,TGTGCTAGTGGTTTGGCATCCGGGACAGGGCCCCCCGGGGAGCTGTTTTTT
TRBV7-4,TRBJ1-1,.,TRBD1,CASSLGVDRTAFF,TGTGCCAGCAGCTTAGGAGTGGACAGGACGGCTTTCTTT
TRBV7-1,TRBJ2-7,once,.,CASSLGAGSPYEQYF,TGTGCCAGCAGCTTGGGTGCAGGTAGCCCGTACGAGCAGTACTTC
TRBV10-3,TRBJ2-3,.,.,CAISESARVAGTDTQYF,TGTGCCATCAGTGAGTCTGCACGGGTAGCGGGCACAGATACGCAGTATTTT
TRBV23-1,TRBJ2-6,.,.,CASSQDRGNSGANVLTF,TGCGCCAGCAGCCAAGATCGTGGGAATTCTGGGGCCAACGTCCTGACTTTC
TRBV7-6,TRBJ2-1,.,.,CATSVGSSYNEQFF,TGTGCCACCAGCGTGGGAAGCTCCTACAATGAGCAGTTCTTC
TRBV6-8,TRBJ2-1,.,.,CASSLLVTYNEQFF,TGTGCCAGCAGCCTCCTGGTAACCTACAATGAGCAGTTCTTC
TRBV9,TRBJ1-2,.,.,CASSDRAYGYTF,TGTGCCAGCAGCGACAGGGCCTATGGCTACACCTTC
TRBV28,TRBJ1-3,once,.,CASSPGSSGNTIYF,TGTGCCAGCAGTCCCGGAAGCTCTGGAAACACCATATATTTT
TRBV11-3,TRBJ1-2,.,.,CASSLRPTGYGYTF,TGTGCCAGCAGCTTACGCCCGACCGGCTATGGCTACACCTTC
TRBV28,TRBJ1-5,.,.,CASSTGSYQPQHF,TGTGCCAGCAGTACAGGGAGTTATCAGCCCCAGCATTTT
TRBV28,TRBJ1-5,.,TRBD1,CASSPDRNQPQHF,TGTGCCAGCAGCCCGGACAGGAATCAGCCCCAGCATTTT
TRBV6-8,TRBJ2-1,.,.,CATREGLQTYNEQFF,TGTGCCACCCGAGAGGGCCTTCAGACCTACAATGAGCAGTTCTTC
TRBV7-6,TRBJ1-1,.,TRBD1,CASRRDRGQPEAFF,TGTGCCAGCAGACGGGACAGGGGGCAGCCTGAAGCTTTCTTT
TRBV6-8,TRBJ1-2,.,TRBD1,CASSYPDRGGGYTF,TGTGCCAGCAGTTACCCCGACAGGGGCGGGGGCTACACCTTC
TRBV7-1,TRBJ1-1,.,.,CASTAARVVTEAFF,TGTGCCAGCACGGCCGCCAGGGTAGTCACTGAAGCTTTCTTT
TRBV28,TRBJ1-6,once,TRBD1,CASSPRGTGDNSPLHF,TGTGCCAGCAGTCCACGTGGGACAGGGGACAATTCACCCCTCCACTTT
TRBV6-8,TRBJ2-2,.,.,CASSYPISRGPGELFF,TGTGCCAGCAGTTACCCAATATCCAGGGGTCCCGGGGAGCTGTTTTTT